The T cell receptor beta chain described here comes from a study of T cell responses to AZD1222 COVID-19 vaccine. Study-level results: Just five or six AZD1222 recipients were seropositive at baseline.

V gave up 6 bases and J gave up 3 bases, with 17 bases separating them. Germline assignment: CDR1 LNHDA and CDR2 SQIVND (reference sequence). This CDR3 has 15 amino acids. Sequenced by immunoSEQ multiplex PCR; TCRdb stores in-frame clones only, minus some. This sample has more than 95,000 clones, with roughly nine tenths found just once. A few counts support this clone. Its antigen is not identified. The sequence derives from an adult in good health. The chain joins TRBV19 to TRBJ1-2; D might be TRBD1 (5 bases). Source: peripheral blood, taken on day 0 of AZD1222 vaccination. CDR3 DNA: TGTGCCAGTAGCCACCCCCTGGGGGGTTACTATGGCTACACCTTC. This codes for CASSHPLGGYYGYTF.